What follows is one T cell receptor beta chain and its context. Its antigen is not known. This record comes from a study of cytomegalovirus exposure and HLA in healthy donors. With 60 Vbeta and 13 Jbeta primers, the PCR was carried out. Assay used: immunoSEQ multiplex PCR; TCRdb lists only in-frame clones, some missing. The table includes approximately 130,000 clones, around 87% detected once. Findings and caveats of the study: When analyzed later, a missense DCLRE1C variant was found to be linked to TCR beta V- and J-gene trimming. The authors confirmed in vitro that three CMV-associated chains were specific for CMV antigens.

Specimen: PBMCs. The clonotype originates from a woman younger than 45 in good health and CMV-seronegative.

The CDR3 region is CASSLTSGEQFF. In DNA form, the CDR3 reads TGTGCCAGCAGCTTAACGTCAGGAGAGCAGTTCTTC. The V call is TRBV7-3, the J call TRBJ2-1, with D hard to call. The germline gives CDR1 SGHTA, CDR2 FQGTGA. The CDR3 runs to 12 residues. V lost 0 bases and J 10 bases, leaving 7 bases between the germline ends.